This T cell receptor (beta chain) originates from a study of neoadjuvant anti-PD-1 for oral cavity cancer. Time point reported: after neoadjuvant nivolumab, at surgical resection. The V gene's germline CDR1 is SGHTA and CDR2 FQGNSA. Trimming shortened V by 1 base and J by 0 bases, and 13 bases separated the two germline ends. CDR3 length equals 17 residues. Profiling relied on immunoSEQ multiplex PCR, and the TCRdb table lists in-frame clones only, not all of them. Among 35,000 to 40,000 clones listed, about 36% were seen once. In its sample, this clone was seen a few times. The clonotype originates from a person aged 40 to 85 with oral cavity squamous cell carcinoma. The gene calls are TRBV7-2 and TRBJ1-3; possibly TRBD1 for D (5 bases). Sequencing used tumor tissue, obtained after nivolumab (anti-PD-1) treatment. CDR3 sequence: CASSLGYRRASGNTIYF. CDR3 nucleotides: TGTGCCAGCAGCTTAGGCTATCGCAGGGCCTCTGGAAACACCATATATTTT.